This TCR beta chain was sequenced during a study of T-cell memory formation after mild COVID-19 (dated by TCRdb to the early 2020s). For context, the study as a whole: TCR sequence clusters from the two donors were largely donor specific. In a couple of donors, T-cell clones that expanded and contracted after mild COVID-19 were followed by sequencing TCRalpha and TCRbeta repertoires longitudinally. The cohort comprised two young, previously healthy adult volunteers, one female and one male.

The CDR3 contains 13 residues, cysteine and phenylalanine counted. Solely the CDR3 DNA is kept, with 39 bases framed from the first base. The CDR1 and CDR2 encoded by the germline V gene are MNHEY and SVGAGI. Germline trimming: 6 bases from V, 7 bases from J; junction bases outside gene matches: 5. The sample was run on an Illumina NovaSeq 6000. cDNA libraries for TCRalpha and TCRbeta were prepared by 5'RACE using constant-segment primers, with sample barcodes and unique molecular identifiers added. Trizol reagent was used to extract RNA from every sample. Libraries were amplified in two PCR steps, with a second sample barcode and Illumina TruSeq adapters added in the second step. Sequencing of libraries was performed on an Illumina NovaSeq with 2 x 150 bp paired-end reads. Per the source publication's procedure: Demultiplexing of reads and collapsing into UMI-guided consensus sequences were performed with migec v1.2.7. Using mixcr v2.1.11, the UMI consensuses were aligned to TRA and TRB V and J templates and assembled into clonotypes. Clonotypes were classified as expanded or contracted when called significant by both edgeR and NoisET, with noise models trained on biological replicates. For edgeR calls, a false discovery rate-adjusted p below 0.01 and a log2 fold-change threshold of 1 were applied. As an exploratory analysis of dynamics, max-normalized trajectories of the 1000 most abundant clonotypes were examined with PCA combined with hierarchical clustering. The CD4 or CD8 phenotype of responding clones was assigned using the separately sequenced CD4+ and CD8+ repertoires. TCRdb's own reprocessing of the public reads used fastp at Q25 and MiXCR and kept productive beta chains. Here each entry gathers all rows of one CDR3 protein and keeps the most common genes and DNA. Here the V and J calls rest on TCRdb's processing, not on the authors' analysis. The sample profile shows approximately 270,000 distinct CDR3 sequences; 16% of them were found once. The ten top clones hold more than 20% of the sample.

General study outcomes and caveats: From day 15 to 85, contracting clones showed balanced CD4/CD8 phenotypes, whereas a second wave of clones that expanded from day 15 to 37 leaned towards CD4+. The study covered only a couple of mild cases, and larger cohorts including severe cases with pre-infection samples were considered necessary. SARS-CoV-2 specificity of the second-wave clones peaking on day 37 was not confirmed. Some responding clones were detected in pre-infection memory, which suggested that pre-existing cross-reactive memory T cells had joined the SARS-CoV-2 response. Contracting CD4+ clones were located mainly in the CM and EM memory subsets, whereas CD8+ clones were found to be enriched in EMRA.

For this clonotype: Its antigen is unknown. No per-base quality is available; no much larger clone lies one base away.

PBMCs were isolated by Ficoll-Paque density gradient centrifugation. The specimen was PBMCs or a T cell subset sorted from them (not recorded which). This clonotype was sampled from a man younger than 30 who had mild COVID-19 (a few samples of this study predate the infection). The sample titles of this study are shuffled in the database, so cell type and time point are left out; the donor was told from shared clones. The chain uses TRBV6-5 and TRBJ1-2, with 10 bases in between that match TRBD1. The CDR3 protein is CASRDRGPGGYTF. The DNA sequence follows: TGTGCCAGCAGAGACAGGGGGCCCGGTGGCTACACCTTC.